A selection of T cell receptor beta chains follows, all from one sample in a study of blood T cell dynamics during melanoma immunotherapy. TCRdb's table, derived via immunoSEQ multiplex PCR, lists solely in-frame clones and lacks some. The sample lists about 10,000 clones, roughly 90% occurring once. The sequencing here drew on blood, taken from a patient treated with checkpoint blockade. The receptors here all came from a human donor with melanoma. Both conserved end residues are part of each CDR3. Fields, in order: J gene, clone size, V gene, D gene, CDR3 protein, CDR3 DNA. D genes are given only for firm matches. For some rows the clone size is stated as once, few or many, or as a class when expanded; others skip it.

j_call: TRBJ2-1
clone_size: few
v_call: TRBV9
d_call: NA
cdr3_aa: CASSTDGGDYNEQFF
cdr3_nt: TGTGCCAGCAGTACGGACGGCGGGGACTACAATGAGCAGTTCTTC

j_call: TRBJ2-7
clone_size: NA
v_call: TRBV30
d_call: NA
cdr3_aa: CAWSVGRLGQYF
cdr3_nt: TGTGCCTGGAGTGTAGGCCGACTCGGACAGTACTTC

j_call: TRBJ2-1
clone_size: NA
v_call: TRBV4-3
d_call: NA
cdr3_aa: CASSQTENEQFF
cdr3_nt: TGCGCCAGCAGCCAGACTGAGAATGAGCAGTTCTTC

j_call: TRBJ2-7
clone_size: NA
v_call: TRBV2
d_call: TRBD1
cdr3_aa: CASSEQGASSGEQYF
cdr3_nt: TGTGCCAGCAGTGAACAGGGGGCTTCGAGCGGCGAGCAGTACTTC

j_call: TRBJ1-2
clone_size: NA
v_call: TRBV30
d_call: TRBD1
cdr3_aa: CASRTGLDYGYTF
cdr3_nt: TGTGCCTCCCGGACAGGGCTCGACTATGGCTACACCTTC

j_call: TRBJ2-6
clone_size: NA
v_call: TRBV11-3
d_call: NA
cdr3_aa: CASSLRGPASGANVLTF
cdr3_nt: TGTGCCAGCAGCTTAAGGGGCCCAGCCTCTGGGGCCAACGTCCTGACTTTC

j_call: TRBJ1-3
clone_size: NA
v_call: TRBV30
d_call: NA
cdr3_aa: CAGSKPGNTIYF
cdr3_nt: TGTGCCGGCTCAAAACCTGGAAACACCATATATTTT

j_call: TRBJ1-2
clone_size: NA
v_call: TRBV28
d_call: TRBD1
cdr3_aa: CASSPLWTGGDYGYTF
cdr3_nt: TGTGCCAGCAGCCCACTTTGGACAGGGGGCGACTATGGCTACACCTTC

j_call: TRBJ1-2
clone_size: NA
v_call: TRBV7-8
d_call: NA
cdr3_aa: CASSLRASNYGYTF
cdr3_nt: TGTGCCAGCAGCTTAAGGGCTTCAAACTATGGCTACACCTTC

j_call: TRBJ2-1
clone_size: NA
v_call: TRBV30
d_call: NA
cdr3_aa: CAWLDKPGTYNEQFF
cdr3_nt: TGTGCCTGGTTAGACAAACCGGGAACCTACAATGAGCAGTTCTTC

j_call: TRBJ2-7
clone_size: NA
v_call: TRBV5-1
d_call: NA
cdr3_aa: CASSQDSPYEQYF
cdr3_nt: TGCGCCAGCAGCCAAGACAGCCCCTACGAGCAGTACTTC

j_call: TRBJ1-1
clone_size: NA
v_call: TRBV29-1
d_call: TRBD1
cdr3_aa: CSVDLNRGAGEAFF
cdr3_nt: TGCAGCGTTGATCTTAACAGGGGGGCGGGTGAAGCTTTCTTT

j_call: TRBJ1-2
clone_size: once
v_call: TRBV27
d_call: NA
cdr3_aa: CASSPNTGGYTF
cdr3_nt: TGTGCCAGCAGTCCCAACACGGGGGGCTACACCTTC

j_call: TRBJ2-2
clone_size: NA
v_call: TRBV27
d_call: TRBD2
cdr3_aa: CASSRGLAGGPGTGELFF
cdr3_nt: TGTGCCAGCAGCCGAGGACTAGCGGGGGGGCCGGGCACCGGGGAGCTGTTTTTT

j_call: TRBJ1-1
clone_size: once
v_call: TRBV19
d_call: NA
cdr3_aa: CASGSRGGVNTEAFF
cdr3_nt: TGTGCCAGTGGTTCAAGGGGGGGGGTAAACACTGAAGCTTTCTTT

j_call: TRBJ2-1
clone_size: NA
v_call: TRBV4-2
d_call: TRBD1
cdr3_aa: CASSQDATGGREQFF
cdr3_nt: TGTGCCAGCAGCCAAGATGCGACAGGGGGAAGGGAGCAGTTCTTC

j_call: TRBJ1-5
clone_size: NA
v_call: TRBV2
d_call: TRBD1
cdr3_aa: CASSLIRGGNQPQHF
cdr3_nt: TGTGCCAGCAGTCTTATCAGGGGGGGGAATCAGCCCCAGCATTTT

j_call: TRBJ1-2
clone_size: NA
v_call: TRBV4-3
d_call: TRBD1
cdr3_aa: CASSQATGGYGYTF
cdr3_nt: TGCGCCAGCAGCCAAGCGACAGGGGGCTATGGCTACACCTTC

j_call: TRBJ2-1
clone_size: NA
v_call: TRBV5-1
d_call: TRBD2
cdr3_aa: CASSEGLAGRSGRAGEQFF
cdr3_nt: TGCGCCAGCAGCGAAGGCCTAGCGGGGCGCTCGGGGCGTGCGGGCGAGCAGTTCTTC

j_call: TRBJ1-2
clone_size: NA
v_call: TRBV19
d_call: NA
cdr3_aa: CASSLVGANGYTF
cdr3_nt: TGTGCCAGTAGTCTTGTGGGGGCTAATGGCTACACCTTC

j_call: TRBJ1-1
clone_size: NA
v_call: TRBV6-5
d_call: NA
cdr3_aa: CASSQGGTKAFF
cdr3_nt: TGTGCCAGCAGTCAAGGGGGGACAAAAGCTTTCTTT

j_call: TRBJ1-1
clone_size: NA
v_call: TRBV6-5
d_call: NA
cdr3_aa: CASSPSGPGNTEAFF
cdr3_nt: TGTGCCAGCAGTCCTTCGGGGCCGGGGAACACTGAAGCTTTCTTT

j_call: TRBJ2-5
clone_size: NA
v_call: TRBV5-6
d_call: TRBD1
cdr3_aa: CASSVRDRGLGETQYF
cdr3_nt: TGTGCCAGCAGCGTCCGGGACAGGGGGCTGGGGGAGACCCAGTACTTC

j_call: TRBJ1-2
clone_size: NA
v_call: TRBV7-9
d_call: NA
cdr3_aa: CASSSDTAIHYGYTF
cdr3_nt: TGTGCCAGCAGCTCCGATACAGCCATCCACTATGGCTACACCTTC

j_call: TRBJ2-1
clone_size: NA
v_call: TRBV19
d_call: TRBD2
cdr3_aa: CASSVLAGGQNEQFF
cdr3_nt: TGTGCCAGTAGTGTACTAGCGGGGGGGCAAAATGAGCAGTTCTTC

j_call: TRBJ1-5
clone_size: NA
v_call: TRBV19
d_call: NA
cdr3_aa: CASRQSQQGPNQPQHF
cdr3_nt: TGTGCCAGTAGACAGTCCCAACAGGGCCCCAATCAGCCCCAGCATTTT

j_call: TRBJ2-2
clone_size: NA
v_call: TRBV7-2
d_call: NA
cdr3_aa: CASSSTTLGVGELFF
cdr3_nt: TGTGCCAGCAGCTCTACTACCCTAGGGGTCGGGGAGCTGTTTTTT

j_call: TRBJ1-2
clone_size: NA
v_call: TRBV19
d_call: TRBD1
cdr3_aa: CASSGPHRGQNYGYTF
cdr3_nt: TGTGCCAGTAGTGGCCCTCACAGGGGGCAGAACTATGGCTACACCTTC

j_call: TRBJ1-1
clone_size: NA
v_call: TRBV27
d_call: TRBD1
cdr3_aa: CASSLDRANTEAFF
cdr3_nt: TGTGCCAGCAGCCTGGACAGGGCGAACACTGAAGCTTTCTTT

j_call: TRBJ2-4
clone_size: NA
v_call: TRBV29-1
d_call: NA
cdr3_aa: CSVGGGDLKNIQYF
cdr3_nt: TGCAGCGTTGGCGGAGGGGACTTAAAAAACATTCAGTACTTC

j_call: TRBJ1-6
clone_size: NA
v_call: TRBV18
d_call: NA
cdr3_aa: CASTYRGAKDSPLHF
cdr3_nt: TGTGCCAGCACCTACCGGGGCGCGAAGGACTCACCCCTCCACTTT

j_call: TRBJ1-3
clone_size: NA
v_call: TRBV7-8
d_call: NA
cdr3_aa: CASSTDSGNTIYF
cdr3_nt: TGTGCCAGCAGCACAGACTCTGGAAACACCATATATTTT

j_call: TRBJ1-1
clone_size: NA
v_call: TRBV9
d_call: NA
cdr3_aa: CASTPGIQPSNTEAFF
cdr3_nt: TGTGCCAGCACCCCTGGAATACAGCCTTCGAACACTGAAGCTTTCTTT

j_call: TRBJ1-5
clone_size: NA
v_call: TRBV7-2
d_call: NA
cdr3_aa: CASSPTGSNQPQHF
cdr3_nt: TGTGCCAGCAGCCCCACGGGTAGCAATCAGCCCCAGCATTTT

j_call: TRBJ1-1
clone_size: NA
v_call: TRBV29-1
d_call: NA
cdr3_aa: CSVAWKGGEAFF
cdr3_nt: TGCAGCGTTGCTTGGAAGGGGGGGGAAGCTTTCTTT

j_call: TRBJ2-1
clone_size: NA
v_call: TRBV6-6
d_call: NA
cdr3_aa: CASSYSEVEQFF
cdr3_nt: TGTGCCAGCAGTTACTCGGAAGTTGAGCAGTTCTTC

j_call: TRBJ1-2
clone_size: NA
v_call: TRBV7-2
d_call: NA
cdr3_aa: CASSLSPANYGYTF
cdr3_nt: TGTGCCAGCAGCTTAAGCCCGGCTAACTATGGCTACACCTTC

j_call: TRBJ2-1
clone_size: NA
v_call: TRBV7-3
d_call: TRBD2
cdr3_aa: CASSPRTSGGANEQFF
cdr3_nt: TGTGCCAGCAGCCCCCGGACTAGCGGGGGGGCAAATGAGCAGTTCTTC

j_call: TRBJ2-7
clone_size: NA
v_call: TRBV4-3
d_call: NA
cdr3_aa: CASSQEWQEGDEQYF
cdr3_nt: TGCGCCAGCAGCCAAGAGTGGCAGGAGGGCGACGAGCAGTACTTC

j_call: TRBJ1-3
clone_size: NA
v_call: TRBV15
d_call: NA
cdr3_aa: CATSLPPPGSGNTIYF
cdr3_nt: TGTGCCACCAGCCTCCCCCCCCCGGGCTCTGGAAACACCATATATTTT

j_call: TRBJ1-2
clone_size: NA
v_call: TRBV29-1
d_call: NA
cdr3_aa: CSVEGGGDVYYGYTF
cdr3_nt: TGCAGCGTTGAAGGGGGCGGAGATGTATATTATGGCTACACCTTC